These T cell receptor beta chains were read from a single sample in a study of blood T cells in healthy people across ages. TCRdb recomputed calls from the 5' RACE reads with MiXCR, one row per CDR3 protein. Of a few hundred thousand distinct CDR3 sequences in the sample, about 27% were seen once. The same specimen was also included in a second study, on T cells of mothers and their children.

Specimen: blood. The receptor source for this set is a boy aged 2 to 9 in good health. Each CDR3 is given with its conserved first and last residue. D genes are given only for firm matches. Clone size is given for some rows only: seen once, a few or many times, or a class if the clone is expanded.

clone size: -; J gene: TRBJ1-1; V gene: TRBV5-1; D gene: TRBD1; CDR3 DNA: TGCGCCAGCAGCTCGGGACAGGGCAGTATGAACACTGAAGCTTTCTTT; CDR3 protein: CASSSGQGSMNTEAFF
clone size: -; J gene: TRBJ2-1; V gene: TRBV20-1; D gene: TRBD2; CDR3 DNA: TGCAGTGCTAGGGCCCCCTCGGGGAGCGGGAGCTCCTACAATGAGCAGTTCTTC; CDR3 protein: CSARAPSGSGSSYNEQFF
clone size: -; J gene: TRBJ2-7; V gene: TRBV6-2/TRBV6-3; D gene: TRBD1; CDR3 DNA: TGTGCCGGCAGGGAGACAGGGGGGTACGAGCAGTACTTC; CDR3 protein: CAGRETGGYEQYF
clone size: many; J gene: TRBJ2-1; V gene: TRBV7-7; D gene: TRBD2; CDR3 DNA: TGTGCCAGCAGCGCACTAGCGGGAACTAACAATGAGCAGTTCTTC; CDR3 protein: CASSALAGTNNEQFF
clone size: -; J gene: TRBJ1-1; V gene: TRBV19; D gene: -; CDR3 DNA: TGTGCCAGTAGTACGTACACTGAAGCTTTCTTT; CDR3 protein: CASSTYTEAFF
clone size: -; J gene: TRBJ2-5; V gene: TRBV20-1; D gene: -; CDR3 DNA: TGCAGTGCTCTAGGAGGAGAGACCCAGTACTTC; CDR3 protein: CSALGGETQYF
clone size: -; J gene: TRBJ1-1; V gene: TRBV6-4; D gene: -; CDR3 DNA: TGTGCCAGCAGTGAGGAAGTTGGGCACACTGAAGCTTTCTTT; CDR3 protein: CASSEEVGHTEAFF
clone size: many; J gene: TRBJ2-1; V gene: TRBV27; D gene: -; CDR3 DNA: TGTGCCAGCAGTTTACGGGCGGGCTCGAACAATGAGCAGTTCTTC; CDR3 protein: CASSLRAGSNNEQFF
clone size: -; J gene: TRBJ1-4; V gene: TRBV9; D gene: -; CDR3 DNA: TGTGCCAGCAGCGTAACCCCCTCCTACGGGGAGAGACTGTTTTTT; CDR3 protein: CASSVTPSYGERLFF
clone size: -; J gene: TRBJ2-3; V gene: TRBV15; D gene: TRBD2; CDR3 DNA: TGTGCCACCAGCAGAGGGTTGACTAGCGGGGGGTGGGGGGATTTCACAGATACGCAGTATTTT; CDR3 protein: CATSRGLTSGGWGDFTDTQYF
clone size: few; J gene: TRBJ1-1; V gene: TRBV4-1; D gene: TRBD1; CDR3 DNA: TGCGCCAGCAGCCAAAGGGGGACAGGGAACACTGAAGCTTTCTTT; CDR3 protein: CASSQRGTGNTEAFF
clone size: few; J gene: TRBJ2-7; V gene: TRBV10-3; D gene: -; CDR3 DNA: TGTGCCATCAGACGGATCGGCGCCTACGAGCAGTACTTC; CDR3 protein: CAIRRIGAYEQYF
clone size: -; J gene: TRBJ2-5; V gene: TRBV30; D gene: -; CDR3 DNA: TGTGCCTGGAGTACCTCCGGAGAGACCCAGTACTTC; CDR3 protein: CAWSTSGETQYF
clone size: once; J gene: TRBJ2-3; V gene: TRBV6-5; D gene: -; CDR3 DNA: TGTGCCAGCAGTAGGGGGTACGGGGGCACAGATACGCAGTATTTT; CDR3 protein: CASSRGYGGTDTQYF
clone size: -; J gene: TRBJ2-3; V gene: TRBV5-1; D gene: -; CDR3 DNA: TGCGCCAGCAGTGGACCGCCTATGGATCGTGGTACGCAGTATTTT; CDR3 protein: CASSGPPMDRGTQYF
clone size: few; J gene: TRBJ2-7; V gene: TRBV20-1; D gene: -; CDR3 DNA: TGCAGTGCTAGGTCACAGACCTACGAGCAGTACTTC; CDR3 protein: CSARSQTYEQYF
clone size: few; J gene: TRBJ2-5; V gene: TRBV10-3; D gene: -; CDR3 DNA: TGTGCCATCAGTGGATGGAGGGGTCAAGAGACCCAGTACTTC; CDR3 protein: CAISGWRGQETQYF
clone size: -; J gene: TRBJ1-1; V gene: TRBV14; D gene: TRBD1; CDR3 DNA: TGTGCCAGCAGCCAGACCTCCGGGACAGCTAACACTGAAGCTTTCTTT; CDR3 protein: CASSQTSGTANTEAFF
clone size: -; J gene: TRBJ2-7; V gene: TRBV5-1; D gene: -; CDR3 DNA: TGCGCCAGCAGTAACCGGGACTTAAGCTCCTACGAGCAGTACTTC; CDR3 protein: CASSNRDLSSYEQYF
clone size: -; J gene: TRBJ2-7; V gene: TRBV15; D gene: TRBD1; CDR3 DNA: TGTGCCACCAGCCCAAGGACAGGGAAATACGAGCAGTACTTC; CDR3 protein: CATSPRTGKYEQYF
clone size: many; J gene: TRBJ2-4; V gene: TRBV3-1; D gene: TRBD1; CDR3 DNA: TGTGCCAGCAGCCAAGCCTGGGACAGCAAAAACATTCAGTACTTC; CDR3 protein: CASSQAWDSKNIQYF
clone size: many; J gene: TRBJ1-1; V gene: TRBV29-1; D gene: -; CDR3 DNA: TGCAGCGTTGAGACACACCCGAACACTGAAGCTTTCTTT; CDR3 protein: CSVETHPNTEAFF
clone size: -; J gene: TRBJ2-4; V gene: TRBV5-1; D gene: -; CDR3 DNA: TGCGCCAGCAGTTCGGGTTCTATAGCCAAAAACATTCAGTACTTC; CDR3 protein: CASSSGSIAKNIQYF
clone size: many; J gene: TRBJ2-5; V gene: TRBV5-6; D gene: -; CDR3 DNA: TGTGCCAGCAGCTTGTTTGTGCGAAGCGAAGAGACCCAGTACTTC; CDR3 protein: CASSLFVRSEETQYF
clone size: once; J gene: TRBJ1-4; V gene: TRBV28; D gene: -; CDR3 DNA: TGTGCCAGCAGTTCCATCAGGGGAATTAATGAAAAACTGTTTTTT; CDR3 protein: CASSSIRGINEKLFF
clone size: -; J gene: TRBJ2-7; V gene: TRBV7-8; D gene: TRBD2; CDR3 DNA: TGTGCCAGCCGCGAGCGGGGGCCTAACTCCTACGAGCAGTACTTC; CDR3 protein: CASRERGPNSYEQYF
clone size: few; J gene: TRBJ2-2; V gene: TRBV12-3/TRBV12-4; D gene: -; CDR3 DNA: TGTGCCAGCACCCTCCCCCCGAGGCGGGACGGGGAGCTGTTTTTT; CDR3 protein: CASTLPPRRDGELFF
clone size: -; J gene: TRBJ2-5; V gene: TRBV5-1; D gene: TRBD2; CDR3 DNA: TGCGCCAGCAGCTTGGTCCCGACTAGCGGACAAGAGACCCAGTACTTC; CDR3 protein: CASSLVPTSGQETQYF